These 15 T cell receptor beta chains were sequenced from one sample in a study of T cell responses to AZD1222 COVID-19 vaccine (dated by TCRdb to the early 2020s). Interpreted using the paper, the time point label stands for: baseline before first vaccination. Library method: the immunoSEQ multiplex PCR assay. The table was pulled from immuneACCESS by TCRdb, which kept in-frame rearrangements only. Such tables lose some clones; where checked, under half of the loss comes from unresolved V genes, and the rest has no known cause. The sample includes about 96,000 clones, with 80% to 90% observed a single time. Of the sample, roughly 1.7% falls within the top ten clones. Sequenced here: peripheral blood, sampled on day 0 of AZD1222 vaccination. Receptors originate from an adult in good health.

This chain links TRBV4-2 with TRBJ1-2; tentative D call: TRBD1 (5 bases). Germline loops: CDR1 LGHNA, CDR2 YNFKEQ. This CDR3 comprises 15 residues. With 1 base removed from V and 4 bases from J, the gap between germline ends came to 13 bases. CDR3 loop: CASSQGDPSGYGYTF. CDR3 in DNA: TGTGCCAGCAGCCAAGGGGACCCGTCGGGCTATGGCTACACCTTC.

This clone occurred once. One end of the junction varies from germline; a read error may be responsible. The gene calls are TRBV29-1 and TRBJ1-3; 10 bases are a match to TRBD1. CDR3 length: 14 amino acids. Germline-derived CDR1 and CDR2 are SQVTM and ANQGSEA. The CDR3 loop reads CSVEDPGQGNTIYF. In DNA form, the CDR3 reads TGCAGCGTGGAAGATCCGGGACAGGGGAACACCATATATTTT.

CDR3 protein: CHSLDSNQPQHF. The CDR3 DNA is TGCCACAGTCTTGACAGCAATCAGCCCCAGCATTTT. The gene calls are TRBV10-2 and TRBJ1-5; D is uncertain. This CDR3 is built from 12 residues. CDR1 and CDR2 (germline): WSHSY, SAAADI.

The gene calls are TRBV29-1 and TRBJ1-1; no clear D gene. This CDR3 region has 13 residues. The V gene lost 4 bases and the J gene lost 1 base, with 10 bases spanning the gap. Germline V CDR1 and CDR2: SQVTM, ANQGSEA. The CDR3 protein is CSVARMENTEAFF. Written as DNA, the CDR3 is TGCAGCGTTGCCCGGATGGAGAACACTGAAGCTTTCTTT.

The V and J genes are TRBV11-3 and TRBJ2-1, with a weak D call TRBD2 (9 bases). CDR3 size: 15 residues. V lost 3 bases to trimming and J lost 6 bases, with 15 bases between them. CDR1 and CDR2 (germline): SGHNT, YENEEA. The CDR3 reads CASSLAGGTGNEQFF. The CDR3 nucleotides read TGTGCCAGCAGCTTGGCGGGGGGGACAGGCAATGAGCAGTTCTTC.

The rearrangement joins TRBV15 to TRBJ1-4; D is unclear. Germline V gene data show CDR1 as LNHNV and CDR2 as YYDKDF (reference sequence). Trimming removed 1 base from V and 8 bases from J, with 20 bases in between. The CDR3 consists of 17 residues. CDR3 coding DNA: TGTGCCACCAGCAGAGGGCTGAAGTCGTGGGCGGGGGAAAAACTGTTTTTT. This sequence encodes CATSRGLKSWAGEKLFF. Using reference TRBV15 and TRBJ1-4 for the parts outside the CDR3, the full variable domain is DAMVIQNPRYQVTQFGKPVTLSCSQTLNHNVMYWYQQKSSQAPKLLFHYYDKDFNNEADTPDNFQSRRPNTSFCFLDIRSPGLGDTAMYLCATSRGLKSWAGEKLFFGSGTQLSVL.

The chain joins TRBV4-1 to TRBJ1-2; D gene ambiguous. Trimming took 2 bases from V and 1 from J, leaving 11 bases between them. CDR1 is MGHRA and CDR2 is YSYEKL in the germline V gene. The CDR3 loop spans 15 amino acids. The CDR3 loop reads CASSQSETLNYGYTF. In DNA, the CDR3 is TGCGCCAGCAGCCAAAGCGAGACACTTAACTATGGCTACACCTTC.

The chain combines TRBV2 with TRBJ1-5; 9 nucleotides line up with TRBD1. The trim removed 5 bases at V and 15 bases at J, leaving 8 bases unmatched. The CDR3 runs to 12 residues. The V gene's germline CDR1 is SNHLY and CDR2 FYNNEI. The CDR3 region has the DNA TGTGCCAGCAGTTTCTTGGGACAGGGAGCGCATTTT. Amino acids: CASSFLGQGAHF.

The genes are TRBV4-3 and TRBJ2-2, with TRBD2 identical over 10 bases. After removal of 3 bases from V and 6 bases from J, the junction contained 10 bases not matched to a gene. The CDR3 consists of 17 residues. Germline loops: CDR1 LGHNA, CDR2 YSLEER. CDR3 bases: TGCGCCAGCAGCCACATAGCGGGGGGTGTCGGTGCCGGGGAGCTGTTTTTT. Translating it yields CASSHIAGGVGAGELFF.

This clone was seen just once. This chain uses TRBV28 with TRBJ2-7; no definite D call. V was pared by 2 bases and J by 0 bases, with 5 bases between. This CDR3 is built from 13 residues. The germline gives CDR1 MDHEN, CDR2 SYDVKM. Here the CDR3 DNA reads TGTGCCAGCAGTTTAAGAGTCTCCTACGAGCAGTACTTC. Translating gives CASSLRVSYEQYF.

CDR3 coding DNA: TGTGCCAGCAGCCAAGAAGGCGAGGTCTATGGCTACACCTTC. Residues: CASSQEGEVYGYTF. The gene calls are TRBV3-1 (or the pseudogene TRBV3-2) and TRBJ1-2; D call uncertain. Germline V gene sequence: CDR1 LGHDT, CDR2 YNNKEL (reference sequence). This CDR3 comprises 14 residues. V lost 0 bases, J lost 4 bases, and 9 bases lay in between.

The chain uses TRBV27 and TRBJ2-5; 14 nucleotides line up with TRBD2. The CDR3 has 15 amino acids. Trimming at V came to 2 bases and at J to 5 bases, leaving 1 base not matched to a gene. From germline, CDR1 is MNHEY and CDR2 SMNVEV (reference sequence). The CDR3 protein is CASSLGTSGGETQYF. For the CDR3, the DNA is TGTGCCAGCAGTTTAGGGACTAGCGGGGGTGAGACCCAGTACTTC.

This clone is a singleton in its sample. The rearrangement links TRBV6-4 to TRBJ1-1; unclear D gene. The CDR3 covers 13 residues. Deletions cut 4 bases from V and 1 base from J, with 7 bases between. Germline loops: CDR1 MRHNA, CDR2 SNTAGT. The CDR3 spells CASSATENTEAFF. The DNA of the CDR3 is TGTGCCAGCAGTGCGACCGAGAACACTGAAGCTTTCTTT.

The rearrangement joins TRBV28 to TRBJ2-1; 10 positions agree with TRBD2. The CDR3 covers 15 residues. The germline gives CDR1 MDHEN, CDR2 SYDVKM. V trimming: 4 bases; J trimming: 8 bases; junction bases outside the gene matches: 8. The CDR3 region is CASSSLAGDGHEQFF. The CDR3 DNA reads TGTGCCAGCAGTTCCCTAGCGGGGGACGGCCATGAGCAGTTCTTC.

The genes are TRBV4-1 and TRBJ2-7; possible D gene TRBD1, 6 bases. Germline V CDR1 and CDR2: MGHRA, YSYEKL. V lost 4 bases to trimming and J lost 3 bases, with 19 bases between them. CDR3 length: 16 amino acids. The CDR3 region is CASSPPKGTHLYEQYF. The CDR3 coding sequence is TGCGCCAGCAGCCCTCCCAAAGGGACACACCTCTACGAGCAGTACTTC.